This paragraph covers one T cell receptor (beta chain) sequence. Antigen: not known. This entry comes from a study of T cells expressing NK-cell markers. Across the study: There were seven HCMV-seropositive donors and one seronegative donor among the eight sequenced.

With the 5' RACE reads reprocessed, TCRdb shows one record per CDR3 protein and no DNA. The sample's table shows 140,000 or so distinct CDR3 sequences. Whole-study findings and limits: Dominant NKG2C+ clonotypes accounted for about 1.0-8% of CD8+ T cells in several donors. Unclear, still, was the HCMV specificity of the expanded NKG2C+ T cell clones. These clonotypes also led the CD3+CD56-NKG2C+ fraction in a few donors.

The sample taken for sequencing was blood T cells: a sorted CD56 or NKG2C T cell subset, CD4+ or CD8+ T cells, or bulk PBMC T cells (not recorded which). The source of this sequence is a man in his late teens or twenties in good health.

CDR3 amino acids: CASSPRTLRQGSTDTQYF. The V and J genes are TRBV18 and TRBJ2-3; TCRdb calls TRBD1, which cannot be checked without DNA. CDR3 length: 18 amino acids. CDR1 is KGHSH, CDR2 LQKENI, per germline.